This TCR beta chain appears in the sequencing data of a study of cytomegalovirus exposure and HLA in healthy donors. General observations from the study: The tendency of first-cohort TCR clusters to co-occur in the roughly 110 validation repertoires was identified by a subsequent analysis. As was reported, the classifier diagnosed cytomegalovirus status with high specificity and sensitivity.

In its sample, this clone was seen once. What it recognizes is unknown. Method: immunoSEQ multiplex PCR; TCRdb's copy keeps in-frame clones and lacks some. The sample lists over 120,000 clones, about 94% occurring once. Trimming took 0 bases from V and 0 from J, leaving 10 bases between them. Germline assignment: CDR1 SGHAT and CDR2 FQNNGV. The CDR3 runs 16 residues. The chain is built from TRBV11-2 and TRBJ2-3; D is possibly TRBD1 (5 bases). The sequence was obtained from a man between 18 and 35 years old in good health and CMV-seropositive. The specimen sequenced was PBMCs. The CDR3 bases are TGTGCCAGCAGCTTAGAGGACATACATAGCACAGATACGCAGTATTTT. Translated: CASSLEDIHSTDTQYF.